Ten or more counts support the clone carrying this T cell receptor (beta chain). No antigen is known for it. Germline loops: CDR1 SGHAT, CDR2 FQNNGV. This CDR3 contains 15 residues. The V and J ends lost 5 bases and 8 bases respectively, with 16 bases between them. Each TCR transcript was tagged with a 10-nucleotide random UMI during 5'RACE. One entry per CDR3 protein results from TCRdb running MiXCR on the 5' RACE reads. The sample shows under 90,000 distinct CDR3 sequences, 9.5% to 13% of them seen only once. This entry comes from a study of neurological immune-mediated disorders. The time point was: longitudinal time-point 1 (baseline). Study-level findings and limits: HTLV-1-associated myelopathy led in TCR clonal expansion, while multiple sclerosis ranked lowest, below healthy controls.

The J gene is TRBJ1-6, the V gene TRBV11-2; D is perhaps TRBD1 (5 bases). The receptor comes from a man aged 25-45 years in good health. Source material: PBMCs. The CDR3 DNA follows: TGTGCCAGCAGCCCACCTTCAGGGTCGGATTCACCCCTCCACTTT. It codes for CASSPPSGSDSPLHF.